Each of the 14 T cell receptor beta chains below was sequenced from the same sample in a study of identical twins. Each CDR3 protein gets one entry after TCRdb re-called the 5' RACE reads with MiXCR. Here the sample spans 550,000 to 700,000 distinct CDR3 sequences, 20% to 25% being singletons. These same data were also listed under a study on T cells expressing NK-cell markers.

The material sequenced was PBMCs. These TCRs come from a woman between 18 and 29 years old in good health.

Many counts were recorded for this clonotype. The chain couples TRBV20-1 to TRBJ1-2; D not certain. The CDR3 contains 15 residues. Germline loops: CDR1 DFQATT, CDR2 SNEGSKA (reference sequence). Trimming removed 5 bases at V and 7 bases at J, with 23 bases between. DNA of the CDR3: TGCAGTGCTTGGCAGATCTACGCGGGAGACTCTGGCTACACCTTC. Amino acid sequence: CSAWQIYAGDSGYTF.

This chain uses TRBV4-1 with TRBJ2-1; possible D gene TRBD2, 5 bases. V was cut by 0 bases and J by 14 bases, with 8 bases left in between. Germline lookup yields CDR1 MGHRA and CDR2 YSYEKL. This CDR3 spans 11 amino acids. The chain's CDR3 is CASSQERLKFF. Here the CDR3 DNA reads TGCGCCAGCAGCCAAGAACGACTAAAGTTCTTC.

This chain uses TRBV5-6 with TRBJ1-5, with a weak D call TRBD1 (6 bases). V lost 0 bases and J lost 3, with 13 bases in between. This CDR3 is 16 amino acids long. CDR1 is SGHDT and CDR2 is YYEEEE in the germline V gene. The CDR3 here is CASSLGWGHVNQPQHF. In DNA, the CDR3 is TGTGCCAGCAGCTTGGGTTGGGGGCATGTCAATCAGCCCCAGCATTTT.

V is TRBV11-1 and J is TRBJ2-1; TRBD2 matches 8 bases. From germline, CDR1 is SGHAT and CDR2 FQDESV (reference sequence). Unmatched junction bases numbered 12, after V lost 1 base and J lost 4 bases. The CDR3 has 18 amino acids. The CDR3 DNA is TGTGCCAGCAGCTTAGGAAGGCGGCGGGAGGCCATATACAATGAGCAGTTCTTC. This codes for CASSLGRRREAIYNEQFF.

This clonotype has a single count. This sequence joins TRBV7-9 and TRBJ2-3, with 10 bases fitting TRBD1. V lost 3 bases to trimming and J lost 6 bases; unmatched junction nucleotides: 6. Per germline, CDR1 SEHNR and CDR2 FQNEAQ (reference sequence). CDR3 length: 15 residues. The CDR3 nucleotides are TGTGCCAGCAGCTTGGCAACGGGACAGGGGGATACGCAGTATTTT. Amino acid sequence: CASSLATGQGDTQYF.

This clonotype was counted a few times. The V call is TRBV20-1, the J call TRBJ2-1, with D perhaps TRBD2 (5 bases). Trimming stripped 6 bases from V and 8 bases from J, with 17 bases between. The CDR3 runs to 13 residues. The germline CDR1 and CDR2 sequences are DFQATT and SNEGSKA (reference sequence). The CDR3, as DNA: TGCAGTGCCCGCGGAGGCTACTTGGATGAGCAGTTCTTC. Translated, it gives CSARGGYLDEQFF.

The rearrangement links TRBV27 to TRBJ2-7, with D tentatively TRBD1 (6 bases). The CDR3 covers 15 residues. The V end lost 5 bases, the J end lost 3 bases, and 17 bases lay between the germline ends. CDR1 and CDR2 from the germline V gene are MNHEY and SMNVEV (reference sequence). The CDR3 DNA reads TGTGCCAGCAGTACGCCGACAGGATCTTACTACGAGCAGTACTTC. Its translation: CASSTPTGSYYEQYF.

This clonotype has just a few counts. The chain couples TRBV20-1 to TRBJ2-1; a possible D gene is TRBD2 (6 bases). Germline loops: CDR1 DFQATT, CDR2 SNEGSKA (reference sequence). CDR3 length: 16 residues. V gave up 0 bases and J gave up 5 bases, with 17 bases separating them. CDR3 in DNA: TGCAGTGCTAGAGAGGGAGGAGGCTCTACAGACAATGAGCAGTTCTTC. Translating it yields CSAREGGGSTDNEQFF.

This clonotype was detected only a few times. The chain links TRBV5-1 to TRBJ2-7; 7 bases are shared with TRBD1. Germline lookup yields CDR1 SGHRS and CDR2 YFSETQ. Germline trimming cut 0 bases from V and 2 bases from J; bases unmatched to any gene: 17. The CDR3 sequence is 19 residues long. CDR3 DNA sequence: TGCGCCAGCAGCTTGGCCAGAGGGGGCGACTTCAATTTCCCCTACGAGCAGTACTTC. As protein: CASSLARGGDFNFPYEQYF. The full variable domain, completed using reference TRBV5-1 and TRBJ2-7, is KAGVTQTPRYLIKTRGQQVTLSCSPISGHRSVSWYQQTPGQGLQFLFEYFSETQRNKGNFPGRFSGRQFSNSRSEMNVSTLELGDSALYLCASSLARGGDFNFPYEQYFGPGTRLTVT.

This clonotype was seen a few times. This chain joins TRBV27 and TRBJ2-1, with 8 nucleotides matching TRBD1. CDR1 and CDR2 (germline): MNHEY, SMNVEV (reference sequence). This CDR3 has 15 amino acids. The junction had 9 bases not matched to a gene; V was cut back by 5 bases and J by 6 bases. The CDR3 region has the DNA TGTGCCAGCAGTATGATGGGACAGGAGTTCAATGAGCAGTTCTTC. Amino acids: CASSMMGQEFNEQFF.

This clonotype came up many times. The chain is built from TRBV5-6 and TRBJ2-3; either TRBD1 or TRBD2 may supply D (5 bases each). Between the trimmed V and J ends, which lost 5 bases and 2 bases, there was a span of 9 bases. Per the germline V gene, CDR1 is SGHDT and CDR2 is YYEEEE. This CDR3 has 13 amino acids. The CDR3 reads CASSWGTTDTQYF. CDR3 DNA sequence: TGTGCCAGCAGTTGGGGGACCACAGATACGCAGTATTTT.

The sample holds many counts of this clonotype. The chain combines TRBV29-1 with TRBJ2-1, with D possibly TRBD1 on 7 matching bases. Germline V CDR1 and CDR2: SQVTM, ANQGSEA. The ends were cut back, 7 bases at V and 10 bases at J, with 17 bases in the middle. The CDR3 covers 12 residues. The CDR3 DNA reads TGCAGCGCCGCCGCGGGACAGAGGGAGCAGTTCTTC. Its protein is CSAAAGQREQFF.

The J gene is TRBJ2-2, the V gene TRBV10-2; TRBD1 aligns across 10 bases. CDR1 and CDR2 from the germline V gene are WSHSY and SAAADI. The CDR3 has 15 residues. Trimming cost V 3 bases and J 4 bases; bases outside gene matches: 2. The chain's CDR3 is CASSERDRGTGELFF. CDR3 nucleotides: TGCGCCAGCAGTGAACGGGACAGGGGCACCGGGGAGCTGTTTTTT.

This clonotype showed up just a few times. The rearrangement joins TRBV7-8 to TRBJ2-3, with TRBD1 as a possible D gene (6 bases). Deletions cut 5 bases from V and 5 bases from J, with 14 bases between. The CDR3 consists of 14 residues. CDR1 and CDR2 (germline): SGHVS, FQNEAQ. The CDR3 is CASSQRTAGDTQYF. The CDR3 bases are TGTGCCAGCAGCCAACGGACAGCAGGAGATACGCAGTATTTT.